This T cell receptor (beta chain) was observed in a study of CD8 T cells in Susac syndrome. Germline lookup yields CDR1 SNHLY and CDR2 FYNNEI. The ends lost 6 bases at V and 1 base at J; junction bases unmatched: 10. The CDR3 has 16 amino acids. Random hexamers were used to reverse transcribe the RNA input (about 0.5 to 1 ug). In TCRdb, the immunoSEQ multiplex PCR reads were re-called with MiXCR into one record per CDR3 protein. Among roughly 200,000 distinct CDR3 sequences listed, roughly 94% were seen once. Sequencing input: CD4+ T cells from PBMCs. V and J are TRBV2 and TRBJ2-7, with 9 bases identical to TRBD1. The receptor's source is a human donor with Susac syndrome. The CDR3 here is CASRPPGTGFSYEQYF. The DNA of the CDR3 is TGTGCCAGCAGACCCCCCGGGACAGGGTTTTCCTACGAGCAGTACTTC.